Listed below are T cell receptor beta chains from one sample, sequenced in a study of T cell changes during pregnancy in multiple sclerosis. TCRdb's copy holds only in-frame clones and misses some; the assay was immunoSEQ multiplex PCR. Here the sample spans about 50,000 clones, approximately 93% being singletons. Sequences were derived from CD4+ T cells from peripheral blood mononuclear cells, sampled in the third trimester of pregnancy. Receptors were obtained from a female donor with multiple sclerosis, enrolled in a pregnancy study. The CDR3 runs from the conserved cysteine through the conserved F or W. D genes are given only for firm matches.

cdr3_aa v_call d_call j_call
CSVVRGNTGELFF TRBV29-1 - TRBJ2-2
CASSLASVTDTQYF TRBV5-6 - TRBJ2-3
CASSLGQRTGSYNEQFF TRBV5-8 - TRBJ2-1
CASSLTLAGGNEQFF TRBV19 TRBD2 TRBJ2-1
CASSFAGAMYEQYF TRBV28 - TRBJ2-7
CASNTGGETQYF TRBV6-5 TRBD1 TRBJ2-5
CASSLGGTREKLFF TRBV7-9 - TRBJ1-4
CASSPGLAGGHLEQYF TRBV7-2 TRBD2 TRBJ2-7
CAWTETAYGYTF TRBV30 - TRBJ1-2
CASSSYSGTLYNEQFF TRBV7-9 - TRBJ2-1
CASSLWGGTVTGELFF TRBV7-9 - TRBJ2-2
CASSQEEIVDRVNNEQFF TRBV4-1 TRBD1 TRBJ2-1
CASSPGQIMDYGYTF TRBV18 - TRBJ1-2
CASSPAGADNEQFF TRBV18 - TRBJ2-1
CASSPRLADSYEQYF TRBV18 TRBD2 TRBJ2-7
CASSPRGVRSGYTF TRBV5-4 - TRBJ1-2
CASSLNFNPRVAKNIQYF TRBV7-2 - TRBJ2-4
CASQGNLPDTQYF TRBV10-3 - TRBJ2-3
CASSLAGNSYNEQFF TRBV28 - TRBJ2-1
CASRTANYGYTF TRBV5-1 - TRBJ1-2
CASSLSIAGGYNEQFF TRBV5-4 TRBD2 TRBJ2-1
CATSMNRGLSMETQYF TRBV15 TRBD1 TRBJ2-5
CAISRDNNYGYTF TRBV10-3 - TRBJ1-2
CASSPVGGPTEAFF TRBV19 TRBD1 TRBJ1-1
CASSRTSGPVRTGELFF TRBV9 TRBD2 TRBJ2-2
CASSAVGTGNRGLKAFF TRBV5-4 - TRBJ1-1
CASSQLAGLYNEQFF TRBV27 TRBD2 TRBJ2-1
CASSTGQYTEAFF TRBV7-2 - TRBJ1-1
CASSLDRAGNSPLHF TRBV27 TRBD1 TRBJ1-6
CASSLFLAGGTDTQYF TRBV5-8 TRBD2 TRBJ2-3
CAWSQRSSGVRDTQYF TRBV30 TRBD2 TRBJ2-3
CSVEDRLAGVSDTQYF TRBV29-1 TRBD2 TRBJ2-3
CASSERYNSPLHF TRBV6-4 - TRBJ1-6
CASSGGTNTEAFF TRBV19 - TRBJ1-1
CASSLARGGETQYF TRBV5-4 TRBD2 TRBJ2-5